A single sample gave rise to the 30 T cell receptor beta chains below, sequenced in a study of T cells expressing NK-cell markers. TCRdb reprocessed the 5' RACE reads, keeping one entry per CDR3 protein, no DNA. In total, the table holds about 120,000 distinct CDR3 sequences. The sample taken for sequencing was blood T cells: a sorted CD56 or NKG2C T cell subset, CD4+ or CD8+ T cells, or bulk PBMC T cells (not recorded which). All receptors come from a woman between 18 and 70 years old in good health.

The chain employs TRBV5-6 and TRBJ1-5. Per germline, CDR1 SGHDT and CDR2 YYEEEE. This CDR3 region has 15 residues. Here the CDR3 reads CASSLRFESNQPQHF.

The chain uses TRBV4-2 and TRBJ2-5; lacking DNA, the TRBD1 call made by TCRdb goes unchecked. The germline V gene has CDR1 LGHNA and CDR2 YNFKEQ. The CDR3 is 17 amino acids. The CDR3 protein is CASPPPLYPQGKETQYF.

Here the CDR3 reads CASSSGRGPGGEQFF. This chain connects TRBV4-2 to TRBJ2-1; TCRdb reports TRBD1, a call that lacks DNA to check it against. The length of the CDR3 is 15 residues. Per germline, CDR1 LGHNA and CDR2 YNFKEQ.

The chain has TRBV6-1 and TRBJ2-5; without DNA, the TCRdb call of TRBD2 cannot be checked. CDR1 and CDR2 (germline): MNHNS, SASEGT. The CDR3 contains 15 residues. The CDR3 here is CASSPSGSRQETQYF.

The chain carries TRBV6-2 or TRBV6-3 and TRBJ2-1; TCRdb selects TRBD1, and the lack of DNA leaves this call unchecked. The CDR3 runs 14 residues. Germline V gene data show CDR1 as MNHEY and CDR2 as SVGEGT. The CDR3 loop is CASSFGGISNEQFF.

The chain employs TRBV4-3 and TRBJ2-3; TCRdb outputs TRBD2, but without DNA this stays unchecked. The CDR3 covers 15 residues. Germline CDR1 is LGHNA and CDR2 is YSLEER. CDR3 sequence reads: CASSPSGGWLDTQYF.

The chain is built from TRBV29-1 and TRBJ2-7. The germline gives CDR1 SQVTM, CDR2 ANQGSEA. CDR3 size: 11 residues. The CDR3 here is CSVEFDTEQYF.

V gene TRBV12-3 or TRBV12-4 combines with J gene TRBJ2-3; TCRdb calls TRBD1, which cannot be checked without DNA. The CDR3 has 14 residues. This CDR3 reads CASSPPGYTDTQYF.

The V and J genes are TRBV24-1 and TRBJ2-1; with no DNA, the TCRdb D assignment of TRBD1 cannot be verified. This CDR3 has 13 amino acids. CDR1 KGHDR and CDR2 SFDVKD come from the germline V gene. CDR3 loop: CATPGQTYNEQFF.

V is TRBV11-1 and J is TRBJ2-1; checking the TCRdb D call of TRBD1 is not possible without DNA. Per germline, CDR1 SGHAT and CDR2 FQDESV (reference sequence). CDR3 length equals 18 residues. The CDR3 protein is CASSTSRPVRGPYNEQFF.

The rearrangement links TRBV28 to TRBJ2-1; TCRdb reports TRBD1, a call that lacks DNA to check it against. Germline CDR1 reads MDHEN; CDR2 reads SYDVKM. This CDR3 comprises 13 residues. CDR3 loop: CASRTGAYNEQFF.

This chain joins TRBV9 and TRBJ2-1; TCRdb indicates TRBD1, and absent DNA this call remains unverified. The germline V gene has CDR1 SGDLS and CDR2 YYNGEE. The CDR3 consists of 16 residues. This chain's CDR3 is CASSYYGTDDYNEQFF.

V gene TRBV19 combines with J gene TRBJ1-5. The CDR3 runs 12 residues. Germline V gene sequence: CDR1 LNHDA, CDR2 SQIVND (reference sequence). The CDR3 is CASNLGYQPQHF.

The chain's CDR3 is CSVGTGGDGYTF. The chain joins TRBV29-1 to TRBJ1-2; without DNA, the TCRdb call of TRBD1 cannot be checked. CDR3 length: 12 amino acids. In germline, CDR1 is SQVTM, CDR2 ANQGSEA.

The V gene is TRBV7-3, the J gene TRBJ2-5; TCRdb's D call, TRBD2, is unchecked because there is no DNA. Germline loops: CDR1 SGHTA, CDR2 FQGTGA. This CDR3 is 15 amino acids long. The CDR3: CASSIEGTSGETQYF.

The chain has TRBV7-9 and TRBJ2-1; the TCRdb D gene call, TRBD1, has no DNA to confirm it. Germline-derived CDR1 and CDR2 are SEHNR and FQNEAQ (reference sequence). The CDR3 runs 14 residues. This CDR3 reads CASSWDSEFNEQFF.

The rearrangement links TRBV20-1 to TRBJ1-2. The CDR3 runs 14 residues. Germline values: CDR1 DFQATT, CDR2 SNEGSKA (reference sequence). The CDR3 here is CSARDTQLPYGYTF.

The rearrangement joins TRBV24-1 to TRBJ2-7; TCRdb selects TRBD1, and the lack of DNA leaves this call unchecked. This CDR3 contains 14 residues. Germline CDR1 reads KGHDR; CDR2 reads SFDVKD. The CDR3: CATSDETGSGEQYF.

The CDR3 loop reads CASQVFEGQFF. The rearrangement links TRBV2 to TRBJ2-1. CDR1 and CDR2 from the germline V gene are SNHLY and FYNNEI. The CDR3 loop spans 11 amino acids.

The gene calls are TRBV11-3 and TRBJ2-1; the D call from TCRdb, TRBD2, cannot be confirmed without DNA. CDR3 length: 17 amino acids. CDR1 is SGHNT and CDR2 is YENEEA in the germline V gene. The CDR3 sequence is CASSLDSGLADYNEQFF.

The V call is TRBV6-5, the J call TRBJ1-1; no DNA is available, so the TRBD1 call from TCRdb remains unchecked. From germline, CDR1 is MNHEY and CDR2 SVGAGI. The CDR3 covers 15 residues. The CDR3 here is CASSYSTTGHTEAFF.

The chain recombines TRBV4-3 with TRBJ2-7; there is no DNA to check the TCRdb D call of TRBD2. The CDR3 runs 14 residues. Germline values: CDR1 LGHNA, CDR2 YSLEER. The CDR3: CASSQAGGLYEQYF.

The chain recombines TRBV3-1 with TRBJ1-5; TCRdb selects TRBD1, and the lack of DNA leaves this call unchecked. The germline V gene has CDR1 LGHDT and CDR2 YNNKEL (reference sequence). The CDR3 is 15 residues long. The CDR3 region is CASSQGQAYNQPQHF.

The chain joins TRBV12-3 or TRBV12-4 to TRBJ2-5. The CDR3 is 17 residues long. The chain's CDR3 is CASSFSSKPWVQETQYF.

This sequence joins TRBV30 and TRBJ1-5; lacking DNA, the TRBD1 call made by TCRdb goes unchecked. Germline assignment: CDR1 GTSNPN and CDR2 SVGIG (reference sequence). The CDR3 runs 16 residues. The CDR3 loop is CAWSVRQGAGNQPQHF.

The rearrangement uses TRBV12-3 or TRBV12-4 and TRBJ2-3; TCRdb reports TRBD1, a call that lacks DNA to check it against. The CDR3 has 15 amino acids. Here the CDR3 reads CASSLAWDSTDTQYF.

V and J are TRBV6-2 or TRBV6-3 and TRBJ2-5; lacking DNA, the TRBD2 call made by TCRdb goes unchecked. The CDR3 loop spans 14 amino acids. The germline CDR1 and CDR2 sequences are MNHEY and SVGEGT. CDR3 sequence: CASSRTSLGETQYF.

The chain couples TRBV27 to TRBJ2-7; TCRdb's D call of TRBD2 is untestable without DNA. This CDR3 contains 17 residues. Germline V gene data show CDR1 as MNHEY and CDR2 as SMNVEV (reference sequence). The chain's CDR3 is CASSPVLAGLVKDEQYF.

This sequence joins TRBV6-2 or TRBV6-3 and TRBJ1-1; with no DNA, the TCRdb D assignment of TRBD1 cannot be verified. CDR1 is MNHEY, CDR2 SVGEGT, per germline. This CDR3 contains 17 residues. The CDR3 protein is CASSYSRYGGGGTEAFF.

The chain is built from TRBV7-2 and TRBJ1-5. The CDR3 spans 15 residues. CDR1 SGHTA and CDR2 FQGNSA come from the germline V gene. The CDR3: CASSRGGGVNQPQHF.